This TCR beta chain derives from a study of T cell changes during pregnancy in multiple sclerosis. The CDR3 sequence is 13 residues long. CDR1 and CDR2 (germline): SSHAT, FNYEAQ (reference sequence). As concerns this clone: A junction boundary mismatches the germline segment, possibly from a read error.

The assay was immunoSEQ multiplex PCR, and TCRdb's table has in-frame clones only and misses some. The sample has some 74,000 clones; around 94% are singletons. This chain joins TRBV7-7 and TRBJ2-5; 9 bases line up with TRBD1. The specimen was peripheral blood, collected before pregnancy. The receptor comes from a female donor with multiple sclerosis, enrolled in a pregnancy study. The CDR3 DNA reads TGTGCTAGCAGCTCGACAGGGGGGGAGACCCAGTACTTC. Its protein is CASSSTGGETQYF.